The rows below give T cell receptor beta chains drawn from one sample of a study of T cells in localized non-small cell lung cancer. TCRdb keeps only in-frame clones here, not all; method: immunoSEQ multiplex PCR. The sample lists more than 2,500 clones; less than 30% were seen once. The sequenced sample was lung tumor tissue, obtained before any cancer treatment. Receptor source: a male donor at least 60 years old with stage III lung adenocarcinoma. Each CDR3 is given with its conserved first and last residue. D genes are given only for firm matches. Clone size is not always given. Where it is, it says once, few, many or a class for expanded clones.

D gene	clone size	J gene	V gene	CDR3 DNA	CDR3 protein
TRBD1	few	TRBJ1-1	TRBV18	TGTGCCAGCTCACCGGGACAGACCACAATGAACACTGAAGCTTTCTTT	CASSPGQTTMNTEAFF
-	-	TRBJ2-2	TRBV19	TGTGCCAGTAGGATAGGGGGAAATAGTTACACCGGGGAGCTGTTTTTT	CASRIGGNSYTGELFF
TRBD2	-	TRBJ2-1	TRBV19	TGTGCCACCGTTAGCGGGATTGAGCAGTTCTTC	CATVSGIEQFF
-	few	TRBJ2-7	TRBV28	TGTGCCAGCAGTTTAGGTGGGGGCGAGCAGTACTTC	CASSLGGGEQYF
-	few	TRBJ2-7	TRBV11-3	TGTGCCAGCAGCCTACAGAGTACCCTGCCCTACGAGCAGTACTTC	CASSLQSTLPYEQYF
-	few	TRBJ1-1	TRBV11-3	TGTGCCAGCAGCTTAAGGCGACAGCTGAACACTGAAGCTTTCTTT	CASSLRRQLNTEAFF
TRBD1	few	TRBJ2-7	TRBV11-3	TGTGCCAGCTCTTTTACCGGGACAGGGGGCAGAGAGCAGTACTTC	CASSFTGTGGREQYF
-	few	TRBJ1-5	TRBV11-3	TGTGCCAGCAGCCTGTGGGGGCTAAGCAATCAGCCCCAGCATTTT	CASSLWGLSNQPQHF
-	few	TRBJ2-2	TRBV9	TGTGCCAGCAGCGTGGACCGAAACTATCTGTTTTTT	CASSVDRNYLFF
-	-	TRBJ1-2	TRBV19	TGTGCCAGTAGTTTTACAGGGCAGTTTGGCTACACCTTC	CASSFTGQFGYTF
TRBD1	-	TRBJ1-4	TRBV30	TGTGCCTGGAACGGACAGGGGCGGGAAAAACTGTTTTTT	CAWNGQGREKLFF
TRBD1	-	TRBJ1-2	TRBV18	TGTGCCAGCTCACCGTCCAGGGGGGAGAGCTACACCTTC	CASSPSRGESYTF
TRBD2	few	TRBJ2-7	TRBV11-3	TGTGCCAGCAGCTCCGGGACTAGTTCGCGCGAGCAGTACTTC	CASSSGTSSREQYF
TRBD2	few	TRBJ2-1	TRBV7-4	TGTGCCAGCAGCCGAACTAGCGTGAGTGAGCAGTTCTTC	CASSRTSVSEQFF
-	-	TRBJ1-2	TRBV6-8	TGTGCCAGCAGTAACGGCGGGGCCCTCTGGGACGCGAGGGGCTACACCTTC	CASSNGGALWDARGYTF
-	few	TRBJ1-3	TRBV6-7	TGTGCCAGCAGTGAATCTGACGCAGGGGCCAGAAACACCATATATTTT	CASSESDAGARNTIYF
TRBD2	-	TRBJ2-1	TRBV19	TGTGCCAGTAGTATAGATCAGGGGACTAGCGGGGGCAATGAGCAGTTCTTC	CASSIDQGTSGGNEQFF
-	medium-sized	TRBJ2-4	TRBV11-3	TGTGCCAGCAGCTTGGGCGGAACTGGAAACATTCAGTACTTC	CASSLGGTGNIQYF
TRBD2	few	TRBJ2-7	TRBV11-3	TGTGCCAGCAGCCTCCGCCTAGGACTAGACTACGAGCAGTACTTC	CASSLRLGLDYEQYF
-	-	TRBJ1-1	TRBV7-2	TGTGCCAGCAGCTCCCAGCCGAACACTGAAGCTTTCTTT	CASSSQPNTEAFF
-	-	TRBJ2-2	TRBV10-2	TGCGCCAGCAGATTGACTGCCGGGGAGCTGTTTTTT	CASRLTAGELFF
TRBD1	-	TRBJ1-2	TRBV11-3	TGTGCCAGCAGCTTGGGAGGGGGCTTTAGCTATGGCTACACCTTC	CASSLGGGFSYGYTF
TRBD1	-	TRBJ1-5	TRBV19	TGTGCCAGTAACAGGGGGCGCGGTCAGCCCCAGCATTTT	CASNRGRGQPQHF
-	few	TRBJ1-5	TRBV11-3	TGTGCCAGCACCTTTAGTAGGGGATACAATCAGCCCCAGCATTTT	CASTFSRGYNQPQHF
-	few	TRBJ2-2	TRBV19	TGTGCCAGTAGTGCCTTACTAGCTACCGGGGAGCTGTTTTTT	CASSALLATGELFF
TRBD1	few	TRBJ1-4	TRBV4-1	TGCGCCAGCAGCCGGGGGACAGATGAAAAACTGTTTTTT	CASSRGTDEKLFF
-	-	TRBJ1-5	TRBV28	TGTGCCAGCAGTTTATTCATGGACGAAGGGAACCAGCCCCAGCATTTT	CASSLFMDEGNQPQHF
TRBD2	medium-sized	TRBJ2-5	TRBV6-8	TGTGCCAGCAGGTCCCTAGCGGGAGGTACAAAAGAGACCCAGTACTTC	CASRSLAGGTKETQYF
-	few	TRBJ1-5	TRBV6-8	TGTGCCAGCAGTTTTACAGGTAGCAATCAGCCCCAGCATTTT	CASSFTGSNQPQHF
TRBD2	few	TRBJ2-1	TRBV5-1	TGCGCCAGCAGCGAACTAGCGGGGGGGCTTAATGAGCAGTTCTTC	CASSELAGGLNEQFF
-	few	TRBJ1-6	TRBV6-1	TGTGCCAGCAGTGAAGACAGCCCATCACCCCTCCACTTT	CASSEDSPSPLHF
TRBD2	-	TRBJ2-1	TRBV11-3	TGTGCCAGCAGACCGCTAGCGGGGCTCATGGGGGAGCAGTTCTTC	CASRPLAGLMGEQFF
-	few	TRBJ2-2	TRBV1	TGCGCCAGCAGCCAAATAGCGGGGGCTCAGGGGAGAACCGGGGAGCTGTTTTTT	CASSQIAGAQGRTGELFF
-	-	TRBJ1-1	TRBV29-1	TGCAGCGTTGCCGGGGGGCTGAACACTGAAGCTTTCTTT	CSVAGGLNTEAFF
-	few	TRBJ2-7	TRBV6-8	TGTGCCAGCATGAGAGTCTCCTACGAGCAGTACTTC	CASMRVSYEQYF
-	-	TRBJ2-7	TRBV6-8	TGTGCCAGCAAAACCGGGAGAGACTCGTACGAGCAGTACTTC	CASKTGRDSYEQYF
TRBD1	-	TRBJ2-2	TRBV28	TGTGCCAGCAGAACTCCGGCCGGACAGGGGGGCGGGGAGCTGTTTTTT	CASRTPAGQGGGELFF
-	-	TRBJ2-1	TRBV19	TGTGCCAGTAGTATACAGGGTTCGAGCTCCTACAATGAGCAGTTCTTC	CASSIQGSSSYNEQFF
-	-	TRBJ1-3	TRBV11-3	TGTGCCAGCAGCCTCGGCAGCGCCTCTGGAAACACCATATATTTT	CASSLGSASGNTIYF
-	-	TRBJ1-4	TRBV9	TGTGCCAGCACCAGGGACGTCGGCGGGGAAAAACTGTTTTTT	CASTRDVGGEKLFF
-	-	TRBJ2-1	TRBV10-2	TGCGCCAGCAGTTACTCGACTAGACCTGAGCAGTTCTTC	CASSYSTRPEQFF
-	-	TRBJ2-1	TRBV1	TGCGCCAGCAGCCAAGAGGGGGACACCTACAATGAGCAGTTCTTC	CASSQEGDTYNEQFF
TRBD1	-	TRBJ2-1	TRBV11-3	TGTGCCAGCGATACTGGGGGACAGGGGGCGGGTGAGCAGTTCTTC	CASDTGGQGAGEQFF
-	few	TRBJ1-1	TRBV6-8	TGTGCCAGCAGCTGGGGACTGAACACTGAAGCTTTCTTT	CASSWGLNTEAFF
TRBD2	-	TRBJ2-3	TRBV9	TGTGCCAGCAGCGTAGAGGGACTAGCGGGGCAACTCACAGATACGCAGTATTTT	CASSVEGLAGQLTDTQYF
-	few	TRBJ2-7	TRBV6-8	TGTGCCAGCAGACAAACAGGCTACGAGCAGTACTTC	CASRQTGYEQYF
-	large	TRBJ2-7	TRBV6-8	TGTGCCAGCAGTTTCCCTAGCTCCTACGAGCAGTACTTC	CASSFPSSYEQYF
-	-	TRBJ1-4	TRBV28	TGTGCCAGCAGTTTAGTCGGGGGGCTTGCTAATGAAAAACTGTTTTTT	CASSLVGGLANEKLFF
-	-	TRBJ2-7	TRBV7-6	TGTGCCAGCAGCCCGCCCTGGGGGGCCGGGAACTACGAGCAGTACTTC	CASSPPWGAGNYEQYF
-	-	TRBJ1-1	TRBV10-3	TGTGCCATCAGTGAGTCAGAGAGGGGAAACACTGAAGCTTTCTTT	CAISESERGNTEAFF
TRBD2	-	TRBJ2-2	TRBV11-3	TGTGCCAGCAGCTTGTCCGGACTAGGGACCGGGGAGCTGTTTTTT	CASSLSGLGTGELFF
TRBD2	large	TRBJ2-7	TRBV6-8	TGTGCCAGCAGTTACGCTAGCGGGAGTTCGAGGGAGCAGTACTTC	CASSYASGSSREQYF
-	-	TRBJ2-3	TRBV19	TGTGCCAGTAGTATAGTGCGGAGGGGCTCAGATACGCAGTATTTT	CASSIVRRGSDTQYF